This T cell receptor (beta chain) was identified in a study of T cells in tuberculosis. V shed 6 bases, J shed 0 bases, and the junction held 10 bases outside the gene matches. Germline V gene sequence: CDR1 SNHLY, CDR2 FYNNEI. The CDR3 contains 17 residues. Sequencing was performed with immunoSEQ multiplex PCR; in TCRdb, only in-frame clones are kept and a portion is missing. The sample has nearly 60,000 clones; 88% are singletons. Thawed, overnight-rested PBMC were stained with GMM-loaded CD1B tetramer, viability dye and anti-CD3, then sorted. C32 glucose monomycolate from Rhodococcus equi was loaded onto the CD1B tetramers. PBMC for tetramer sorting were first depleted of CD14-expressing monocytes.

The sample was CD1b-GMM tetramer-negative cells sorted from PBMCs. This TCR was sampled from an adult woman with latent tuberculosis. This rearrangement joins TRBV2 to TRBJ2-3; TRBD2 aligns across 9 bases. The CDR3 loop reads CASSSPPSGKSTDTQYF. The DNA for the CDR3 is TGTGCCAGCAGCTCCCCCCCTAGCGGGAAAAGCACAGATACGCAGTATTTT.